These 18 T cell receptor beta chains originate from one sample sequenced in a study of T cell repertoires in cytomegalovirus infection. One entry per CDR3 protein results from TCRdb running MiXCR on the reads. The data contain roughly 920,000 distinct CDR3 sequences, 31% of them seen just once; the ten biggest clones take up 13%. These receptors have no identified antigens. This material consisted of cultured CD8+ T cells from PBMCs, taken from culture after CMV antigen stimulation. Receptors were obtained from a human donor in good health (CMV status not recorded). Some clones in this sample may be carry-over from other donors' samples.

This clonotype was detected a few times. The V and J genes are TRBV12-3 or TRBV12-4 and TRBJ2-1, with no clear D. Trimming pared 5 bases from V and 9 bases from J, leaving 11 bases between. CDR3 length: 12 amino acids. CDR3 amino acids: CASSPVRSEQFF. For the CDR3, the DNA is TGTGCCAGCAGTCCCGTAAGGAGTGAGCAGTTCTTC.

The chain joins TRBV7-6 to TRBJ1-1; 7 bases match TRBD1. The trim removed 4 bases at V and 0 bases at J, leaving 5 bases unmatched. This CDR3 has 15 amino acids. From germline, CDR1 is SGHVS and CDR2 FNYEAQ. The CDR3 region has the DNA TGTGCCAGCAGCTCCAGGGACAGCTTGAACACTGAAGCTTTCTTT. Amino acid sequence: CASSSRDSLNTEAFF.

The V and J genes are TRBV20-1 and TRBJ2-1, with 8 bases that match TRBD2. This CDR3 has 17 amino acids. CDR1 DFQATT and CDR2 SNEGSKA come from the germline V gene (reference sequence). Trimming took 0 bases from V and 2 from J; bases not matched to a gene: 9. The CDR3 loop reads CSARDLKRGLAYNEQFF. In DNA form, the CDR3 reads TGCAGTGCTAGAGATTTGAAGCGGGGGCTGGCCTACAATGAGCAGTTCTTC.

V gene TRBV4-3 combines with J gene TRBJ2-5; TRBD1 or TRBD2 may be the D gene (5 bases each). The CDR3 consists of 12 residues. Trimming shortened V by 4 bases and J by 9 bases, and 12 bases separated the two germline ends. Germline V CDR1 and CDR2: LGHNA, YSLEER. CDR3 region: CASSLDLGAQYF. CDR3 coding DNA: TGCGCCAGCAGCCTAGACTTGGGGGCCCAGTACTTC.

The chain employs TRBV5-4 and TRBJ2-1; 9 nucleotides match TRBD2. This CDR3 has 14 residues. Looked up from germline, CDR1 is SGHNT and CDR2 is YYREEE (reference sequence). CDR3 sequence (DNA): TGTGCTCTCGGGGCGGGGGGGCCAGGGAATGAGCAGTTCTTC. Translation: CALGAGGPGNEQFF.

This chain links TRBV6-6 with TRBJ1-2, with 7 bases fitting TRBD1. The CDR3 loop spans 14 amino acids. Trimming took 7 bases from V and 3 from J; bases not matched to a gene: 8. Germline V lookup: CDR1 MNHNY, CDR2 SVGAGI (reference sequence). The chain's CDR3 is CASTRDRADYGYTF. In DNA, the CDR3 is TGTGCCAGCACCAGAGACAGGGCGGACTATGGCTACACCTTC.

This clonotype was picked up a small number of times. The chain carries TRBV6-6 and TRBJ1-4; D not certain. V dropped 8 bases and J dropped 7 bases, with 8 bases sitting between them. The germline V gene has CDR1 MNHNY and CDR2 SVGAGI (reference sequence). The CDR3 covers 11 residues. The CDR3 coding sequence is TGTGCCAGCGCCCTTAGTGAAAAACTGTTTTTT. Protein product: CASALSEKLFF.

This clonotype was counted once. This sequence joins TRBV4-2 and TRBJ1-6, with D possibly TRBD1 on 6 matching bases. Trimming left V 2 bases short and J 8 bases short, with 10 bases between. The V gene's germline CDR1 is LGHNA and CDR2 YNFKEQ. The CDR3 is made up of 14 amino acids. The chain's CDR3 is CASSQRTEDSPLHF. The CDR3 bases are TGTGCCAGCAGCCAAAGGACAGAGGATTCACCCCTCCACTTT.

This clonotype was seen more than once but under ten times. The J gene is TRBJ2-3, the V gene TRBV4-3, with TRBD2 matching 13 bases. Germline V gene lookup returns CDR1 LGHNA and CDR2 YSLEER. Losses at the gene ends were 4 bases for V and 0 bases for J; bases not matched to a gene: 13. The CDR3 covers 20 residues. CDR3 DNA sequence: TGCGCCAGCAGCCCACGACTCGCGACTAGCGGGGGGCATAGCACAGATACGCAGTATTTT. It encodes CASSPRLATSGGHSTDTQYF.

The chain recombines TRBV19 with TRBJ2-7; 13 nucleotides line up with TRBD2. Germline V gene sequence: CDR1 LNHDA, CDR2 SQIVND (reference sequence). J lost 4 bases, V lost 5 bases, and 5 bases had no gene match. The CDR3 is 15 amino acids. The CDR3 sequence: CASSPGLAGDYEQYF. The DNA of the CDR3 is TGTGCCAGTAGTCCTGGACTAGCGGGGGATTACGAGCAGTACTTC. Together with reference TRBV19 and TRBJ2-7, the CDR3 gives the full variable domain: DGGITQSPKYLFRKEGQNVTLSCEQNLNHDAMYWYRQDPGQGLRLIYYSQIVNDFQKGDIAEGYSVSREKKESFPLTVTSAQKNPTAFYLCASSPGLAGDYEQYFGPGTRLTVT.

This clonotype was seen more than once but under ten times. The rearrangement links TRBV6-5 to TRBJ2-1; TRBD1 aligns across 7 bases. With V trimmed by 5 bases and J by 10 bases, 8 bases remained unmatched. The CDR3 loop spans 13 amino acids. Germline V gives CDR1 MNHEY, CDR2 SVGAGI. CDR3 nucleotide sequence: TGTGCCAGCAGTCCCCGACAGGGTTCGGAGCAGTTCTTC. Its protein is CASSPRQGSEQFF.

This clonotype was counted at least ten times. The chain combines TRBV12-3 or TRBV12-4 with TRBJ1-4; TRBD1 aligns across 9 bases. This CDR3 has 13 residues. Trimming cost V 7 bases and J 8 bases; bases outside gene matches: 5. The CDR3 spells CASNRQGVEKLFF. CDR3 bases: TGTGCCAGCAACCGACAGGGGGTAGAAAAACTGTTTTTT.

The CDR3: CASRPGTGGLRETQYF. DNA of the CDR3: TGTGCCAGCAGACCAGGGACAGGGGGATTACGAGAGACCCAGTACTTC. The V call is TRBV13, the J call TRBJ2-5, with TRBD1 matching over 11 bases. The J segment lost 4 bases and the V segment lost 6 bases, leaving 10 bases of the junction unmatched. The CDR3 extends over 16 amino acids. Per the germline V gene, CDR1 is PRHDT and CDR2 is FYEKMQ (reference sequence).

This clonotype was seen only a few times. The chain is built from TRBV6-5 and TRBJ2-2; TRBD2 agrees at 11 bases. V shed 4 bases, J shed 0 bases, and the junction held 4 bases outside the gene matches. The germline CDR1 and CDR2 sequences are MNHEY and SVGAGI. The CDR3 totals 17 residues. CDR3 bases: TGTGCCAGCAGTTCCCCGGGACTAGCGGCGAACACCGGGGAGCTGTTTTTT. Amino acid sequence: CASSSPGLAANTGELFF.

V is TRBV14 and J is TRBJ1-1; D not certain. The V gene lost 0 bases and the J gene lost 5 bases, with 7 bases spanning the gap. The CDR3 consists of 13 residues. From germline, CDR1 is SGHDN and CDR2 FVKESK. This chain's CDR3 is CASSQDFLTEAFF. CDR3 coding DNA: TGTGCCAGCAGCCAAGATTTTCTAACTGAAGCTTTCTTT.

The chain employs TRBV7-3 and TRBJ2-6; D is unresolved. Deletions cut 6 bases from V and 0 bases from J, with 3 bases between. Germline assignment: CDR1 SGHTA and CDR2 FQGTGA. The CDR3 is made up of 13 amino acids. CDR3 sequence: CASRSSGANVLTF. The CDR3 nucleotides read TGTGCCAGCAGAAGCTCTGGGGCCAACGTCCTGACTTTC.

This clonotype was seen a few times. V usage is TRBV19 and J usage is TRBJ1-5, with a possible D match to TRBD1 (5 bases). The CDR3 has 14 residues. Trimming left V 3 bases short and J 2 bases short, with 8 bases between. Germline values: CDR1 LNHDA, CDR2 SQIVND (reference sequence). CDR3 sequence (DNA): TGTGCCAGTAGTATCCGGGGGGGCAATCAGCCCCAGCATTTT. Protein sequence: CASSIRGGNQPQHF.

This clonotype appeared a few times. The J gene is TRBJ2-3, the V gene TRBV5-4; D is possibly TRBD2 (6 bases). V lost 3 bases and J 4 bases, leaving 15 bases between the germline ends. Germline V gene lookup returns CDR1 SGHNT and CDR2 YYREEE (reference sequence). There are 15 residues in the CDR3. The CDR3 reads CASSSRDSASDTQYF. In nucleotides, the CDR3 is TGTGCCAGCAGCTCCCGGGACTCCGCATCAGATACGCAGTATTTT.